The 16 T cell receptor beta chains below all came from one sample that was sequenced in a study of blood T cell repertoires in COVID-19. Profiling relied on immunoSEQ multiplex PCR, and the TCRdb table lists in-frame clones only, not all of them. Of hundreds of thousands of clones listed, around nine tenths were seen once; the top ten hold around 5.8%. The specimen sequenced was PBMCs or T cells enriched from blood (not recorded which). Receptors were obtained from a woman aged 35 to 49 who had recovered from COVID-19.

The chain recombines TRBV19 with TRBJ1-1, with 8 bases identical to TRBD1. V was pared by 5 bases and J by 1 base, with 9 bases of the junction left unmatched. Germline CDR1 reads LNHDA; CDR2 reads SQIVND (reference sequence). The CDR3 is 16 residues long. CDR3 DNA: TGTGCCAGTAGTCGCGACAGGGGTTCCCCGAACACTGAAGCTTTCTTT. This translates into CASSRDRGSPNTEAFF.

This sequence joins TRBV15 and TRBJ1-2, with D perhaps matching TRBD1 (5 bases). Trimming left V 0 bases short and J 3 bases short, with 11 bases between. The CDR3 spans 15 residues. The germline V gene encodes CDR1 LNHNV and CDR2 YYDKDF (reference sequence). CDR3 residues: CATSRDSGEHYGYTF. The CDR3 bases are TGTGCCACCAGCAGAGATTCGGGGGAGCACTATGGCTACACCTTC.

The genes are TRBV7-8 and TRBJ2-1; maybe TRBD2 (5 bases). The germline CDR1 and CDR2 sequences are SGHVS and FQNEAQ. The V gene lost 2 bases and the J gene lost 0 bases, with 17 bases spanning the gap. There are 18 residues in the CDR3. The CDR3 here is CASSLYSPRESSYNEQFF. DNA of the CDR3: TGTGCCAGCAGCTTATACAGTCCTAGGGAGAGCTCCTACAATGAGCAGTTCTTC.

This clone was counted once. V gene TRBV7-2 combines with J gene TRBJ2-7, with TRBD1 matching 10 bases. This CDR3 has 14 amino acids. V lost 5 bases, J lost 3 bases, and 4 bases stayed unmatched. Germline V gives CDR1 SGHTA, CDR2 FQGNSA. The CDR3 sequence: CASSPGTGVYEQYF. CDR3 nucleotide sequence: TGTGCCAGCAGCCCCGGGACAGGGGTCTACGAGCAGTACTTC.

The chain has TRBV15 and TRBJ1-1, with D unresolved. Trimming pared 4 bases from V and 1 base from J, leaving 10 bases between. CDR1 LNHNV and CDR2 YYDKDF come from the germline V gene (reference sequence). The length of the CDR3 is 14 residues. The CDR3 sequence: CATSTQYRNTEAFF. The CDR3 coding sequence is TGTGCCACCAGCACCCAATACAGGAACACTGAAGCTTTCTTT.

The V and J genes are TRBV3-1 (or the pseudogene TRBV3-2) and TRBJ2-3, with D possibly TRBD1 on 7 matching bases. The germline V gene encodes CDR1 LGHDT and CDR2 YNNKEL (reference sequence). This CDR3 has 17 amino acids. The V end lost 0 bases, the J end lost 3 bases, and 16 bases lay between the germline ends. CDR3 sequence: CASSQERRGQGTDTQYF. CDR3 nucleotide sequence: TGTGCCAGCAGCCAAGAGAGGAGGGGGCAGGGAACAGATACGCAGTATTTT.

This chain uses TRBV6-2 or TRBV6-3 with TRBJ1-5, with 8 bases identical to TRBD1. Germline CDR1 reads MNHEY; CDR2 reads SVGEGT. V lost 6 bases and J lost 7; bases outside the gene matches: 5. This CDR3 has 13 residues. The CDR3 DNA reads as TGTGCCAGCAGCGGACAGGGTCACCAGCCCCAGCATTTT. Translation: CASSGQGHQPQHF.

This clone has just one count. CDR3 nucleotides: TGTGCCAGCAGCGCAAGGGGCGCGCAGTACTTC. This encodes CASSARGAQYF. The gene calls are TRBV28 and TRBJ2-7, with D possibly being TRBD1 (5 bases). This CDR3 is 11 amino acids long. The germline CDR1 and CDR2 sequences are MDHEN and SYDVKM. V shed 6 bases and J shed 9 bases, with 12 bases lying between them.

V usage is TRBV5-1 and J usage is TRBJ1-5; TRBD1 aligns across 8 bases. The CDR3 is 13 residues long. CDR1 and CDR2 from the germline V gene are SGHRS and YFSETQ. Trimming took 1 base from V and 7 from J; bases not matched to a gene: 1. The CDR3 bases are TGCGCCAGCAGCTTGCAGGGGGCCCAGCCCCAGCATTTT. It translates to CASSLQGAQPQHF.

The genes are TRBV30 and TRBJ1-6; D is unclear. CDR1 and CDR2 from the germline V gene are GTSNPN and SVGIG (reference sequence). Trimming pared 0 bases from V and 7 bases from J, leaving 10 bases between. The CDR3 contains 14 residues. CDR3 in DNA: TGTGCCTGGAGTGTACGACTGACGAATTCACCCCTCCACTTT. Translation gives CAWSVRLTNSPLHF.

CDR3 bases: TGTGCCAGCGGTCTAGGAAGAGAGACCCAGTACTTC. It is translated as CASGLGRETQYF. V and J are TRBV3-1 (or the pseudogene TRBV3-2) and TRBJ2-5; D uncertain. The V end lost 8 bases, the J end lost 4 bases, and 11 bases lay between the germline ends. Germline loops: CDR1 LGHDT, CDR2 YNNKEL (reference sequence). CDR3 length equals 12 residues.

The chain couples TRBV5-8 to TRBJ2-7, with 9 bases that match TRBD2. Germline loops: CDR1 SGHTS, CDR2 YDEGEE. The CDR3 is made up of 16 amino acids. J was trimmed by 4 bases and V by 4 bases; bases with no gene match: 12. The CDR3 spells CASSLWIAGEWYEQYF. CDR3 in DNA: TGTGCCAGCAGCCTCTGGATAGCGGGAGAGTGGTACGAGCAGTACTTC. The whole variable domain, filled in from reference TRBV5-8 and TRBJ2-7, reads EAGVTQSPTHLIKTRGQQATLRCSPISGHTSVYWYQQALGLGLQFLLWYDEGEERNRGNFPPRFSGRQFPNYSSELNVNALELEDSALYLCASSLWIAGEWYEQYFGPGTRLTVT.

This chain links TRBV28 with TRBJ2-7, with TRBD2 matching over 14 bases. Germline CDR1 MDHEN, CDR2 SYDVKM. Germline trimming cut 10 bases from V and 9 bases from J; bases unmatched to any gene: 8. This CDR3 comprises 13 residues. CDR3 coding DNA: TGTGCCACTGCGACTAGCGGGAGGGTAGGGCAGTACTTC. It yields the protein CATATSGRVGQYF.

The gene calls are TRBV5-1 and TRBJ1-4; 8 nucleotides match TRBD1. Trimming took 3 bases from V and 3 from J; bases not matched to a gene: 4. CDR1 and CDR2 (germline): SGHRS, YFSETQ. The CDR3 has 15 amino acids. The CDR3 loop is CASSSTGAPNEKLFF. The CDR3 nucleotides are TGCGCCAGCAGCTCGACAGGGGCACCTAATGAAAAACTGTTTTTT.

The V call is TRBV9, the J call TRBJ2-2; no reliable D call. V was clipped by 0 bases and J by 4 bases, with 7 bases between them. From germline, CDR1 is SGDLS and CDR2 YYNGEE. CDR3 length equals 14 residues. The CDR3 here is CASSVDYRTGELFF. Written as DNA, the CDR3 is TGTGCCAGCAGCGTAGACTACCGCACCGGGGAGCTGTTTTTT.

This clone has only a few counts. This rearrangement joins TRBV5-4 to TRBJ1-1; the D is unclear. The ends were cut back, 3 bases at V and 1 base at J, with 4 bases in the middle. CDR3 size: 12 residues. Germline loops: CDR1 SGHNT, CDR2 YYREEE (reference sequence). The CDR3 spells CASSSRNTEAFF. CDR3 coding DNA: TGTGCCAGCAGCTCCAGGAACACTGAAGCTTTCTTT.